What follows is one TCR beta chain and its context. No antigen is known for it. CD8 cells regarded as naive lacked CD45RO, were positively chosen for CCR7, and omitted terminally differentiated effector memory CD45RA+ cells. The donors, healthy adults who were HIV-negative, had experienced no recent acute infections or vaccinations. The data stem from a study of shared clonotypes between healthy human individuals. About the research overall: The cohort had two women and a few men, ages 18 to 49. Whole-study results and caveats: Generally, estimated richness proved larger in naive subsets than it did in memory subsets. Shared clonotypes across all four donors exceeded non-shared ones in generation probability.

V trimming: 5 bases; J trimming: 2 bases; junction bases outside the gene matches: 4. The CDR3 contains 14 residues. Germline-derived CDR1 and CDR2 are MNHEY and SMNVEV (reference sequence). The protocol was immunoSEQ multiplex PCR, while the TCRdb copy is restricted to in-frame clones and leaves out a portion. The table shows some 2 million clones, with about 94% occurring only once. The TCR sequence derives from a man aged 18 to 30 in good health. Input material: naive CD8+ T cells sorted from blood. The J gene is TRBJ2-7, the V gene TRBV27; 9 bases align to TRBD2. The CDR3 DNA reads as TGTGCCAGCAGTCTAGCGGGAAGCGCCTACGAGCAGTACTTC. Protein sequence: CASSLAGSAYEQYF.